This record concerns one T cell receptor beta chain sequence. Its antigen is as yet unknown. TCRdb reprocessed the reads via MiXCR and lists one record per CDR3 protein. The sample lists hundreds of thousands of distinct CDR3 sequences; about 42% were seen once. This CDR3 has 16 amino acids. With 5 bases removed from V and 3 bases from J, the gap between germline ends came to 23 bases. Germline lookup yields CDR1 DFQATT and CDR2 SNEGSKA (reference sequence). These data come from a study of T cell repertoires in cytomegalovirus infection. This material consisted of cultured PBMCs, taken from culture after CMV antigen stimulation. The chain joins TRBV20-1 to TRBJ2-7; D remains unclear. The origin of this receptor is a human donor in good health (CMV status not recorded). Some clones in this sample may be carry-over from other donors' samples. The CDR3 sequence is CSAGPNAPGPYYEQYF. The CDR3 DNA is TGCAGTGCTGGGCCCAACGCGCCAGGTCCTTACTACGAGCAGTACTTC.